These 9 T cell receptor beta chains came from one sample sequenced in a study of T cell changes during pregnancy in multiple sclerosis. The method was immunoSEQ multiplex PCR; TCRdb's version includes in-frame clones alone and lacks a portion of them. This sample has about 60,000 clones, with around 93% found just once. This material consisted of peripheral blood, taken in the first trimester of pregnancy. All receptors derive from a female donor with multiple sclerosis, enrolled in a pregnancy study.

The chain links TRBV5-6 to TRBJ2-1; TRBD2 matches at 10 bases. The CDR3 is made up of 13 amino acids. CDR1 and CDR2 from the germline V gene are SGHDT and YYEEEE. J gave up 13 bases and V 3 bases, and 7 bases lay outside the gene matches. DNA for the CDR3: TGTGCCAGCAGCTCAGCGGGAGGGAAGGAACAGTTCTTC. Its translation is CASSSAGGKEQFF.

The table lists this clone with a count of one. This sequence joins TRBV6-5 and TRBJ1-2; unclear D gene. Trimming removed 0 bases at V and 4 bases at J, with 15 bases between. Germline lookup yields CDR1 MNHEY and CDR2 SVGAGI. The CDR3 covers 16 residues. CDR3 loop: CASSYSRGSRPYGYTF. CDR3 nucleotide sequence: TGTGCCAGCAGTTACTCGAGAGGGAGTAGGCCCTATGGCTACACCTTC.

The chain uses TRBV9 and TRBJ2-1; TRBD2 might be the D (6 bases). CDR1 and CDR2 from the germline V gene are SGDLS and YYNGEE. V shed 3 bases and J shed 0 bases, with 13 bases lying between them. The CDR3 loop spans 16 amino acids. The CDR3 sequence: CASSGTGSISYNEQFF. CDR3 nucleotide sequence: TGTGCCAGCAGCGGGACCGGGAGTATCTCCTACAATGAGCAGTTCTTC.

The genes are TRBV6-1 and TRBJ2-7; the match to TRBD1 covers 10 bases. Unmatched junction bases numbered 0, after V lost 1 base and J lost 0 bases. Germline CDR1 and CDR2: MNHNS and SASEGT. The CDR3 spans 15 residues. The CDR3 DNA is TGTGCCAGCAGTGAAGGGACAGGGGGCTCCTACGAGCAGTACTTC. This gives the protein CASSEGTGGSYEQYF.

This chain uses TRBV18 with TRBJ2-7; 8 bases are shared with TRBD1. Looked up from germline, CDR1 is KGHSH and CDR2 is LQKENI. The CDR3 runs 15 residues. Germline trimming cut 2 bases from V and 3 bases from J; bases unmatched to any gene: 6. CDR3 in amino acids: CASSPRTGSFYEQYF. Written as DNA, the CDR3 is TGTGCCAGCTCACCAAGGACAGGGTCCTTCTACGAGCAGTACTTC.

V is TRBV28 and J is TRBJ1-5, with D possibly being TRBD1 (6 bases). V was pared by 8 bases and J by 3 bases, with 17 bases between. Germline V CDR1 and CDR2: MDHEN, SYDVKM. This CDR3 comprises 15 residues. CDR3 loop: CASQQVGALNQPQHF. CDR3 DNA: TGTGCCAGCCAACAGGTGGGGGCTCTCAATCAGCCCCAGCATTTT.

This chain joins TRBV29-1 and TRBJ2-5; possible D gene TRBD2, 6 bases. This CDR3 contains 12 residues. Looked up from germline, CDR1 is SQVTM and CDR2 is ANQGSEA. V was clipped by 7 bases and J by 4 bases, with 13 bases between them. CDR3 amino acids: CSAFGGRETQYF. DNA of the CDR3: TGCAGCGCGTTCGGGGGTCGAGAGACCCAGTACTTC.

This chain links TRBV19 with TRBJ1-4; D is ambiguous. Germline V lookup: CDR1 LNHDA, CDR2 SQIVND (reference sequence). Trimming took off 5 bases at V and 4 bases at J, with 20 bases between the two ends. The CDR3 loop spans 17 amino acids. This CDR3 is CASSGSVGRLYNEKLFF. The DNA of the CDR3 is TGTGCCAGTAGTGGTTCGGTGGGGAGGCTTTATAATGAAAAACTGTTTTTT. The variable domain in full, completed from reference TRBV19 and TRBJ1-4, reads DGGITQSPKYLFRKEGQNVTLSCEQNLNHDAMYWYRQDPGQGLRLIYYSQIVNDFQKGDIAEGYSVSREKKESFPLTVTSAQKNPTAFYLCASSGSVGRLYNEKLFFGSGTQLSVL.

The CDR3 coding sequence is TGTGCCAGCAGTGAATATGGAGGTTACGAGCAGTACTTC. It codes for CASSEYGGYEQYF. The chain is built from TRBV25-1 and TRBJ2-7; TRBD2 might be the D (5 bases). Germline V lookup: CDR1 MGHDK, CDR2 SYGVNS. V lost 0 bases and J lost 4, with 7 bases in between. The CDR3 spans 13 residues.